This T cell receptor beta chain is from a study of T cell responses to AZD1222 COVID-19 vaccine. V was shortened by 6 bases and J by 5 bases, with 14 bases between the two germline ends. The CDR3 extends over 13 amino acids. CDR1 and CDR2 from the germline V gene are SQVTM and ANQGSEA. General observations from the study: In the spike-specific TCR repertoire, nearly half reportedly target unmutated variant regions.

Measured with immunoSEQ multiplex PCR; TCRdb has only the in-frame clones, and not every one. Here the sample spans some 88,000 clones, approximately 90% being singletons. Concerning this clone itself: The antigen is undetermined.

The input for sequencing was peripheral blood, taken 28 days after the second AZD1222 dose. V and J are TRBV29-1 and TRBJ1-5, with D possibly matching TRBD1 (5 bases). The sequence derives from an adult who received the AZD1222 COVID-19 vaccine. In DNA, the CDR3 is TGCAGCGTCGCTGCGGGGGACTATCAGCCCCAGCATTTT. The encoded protein is CSVAAGDYQPQHF.